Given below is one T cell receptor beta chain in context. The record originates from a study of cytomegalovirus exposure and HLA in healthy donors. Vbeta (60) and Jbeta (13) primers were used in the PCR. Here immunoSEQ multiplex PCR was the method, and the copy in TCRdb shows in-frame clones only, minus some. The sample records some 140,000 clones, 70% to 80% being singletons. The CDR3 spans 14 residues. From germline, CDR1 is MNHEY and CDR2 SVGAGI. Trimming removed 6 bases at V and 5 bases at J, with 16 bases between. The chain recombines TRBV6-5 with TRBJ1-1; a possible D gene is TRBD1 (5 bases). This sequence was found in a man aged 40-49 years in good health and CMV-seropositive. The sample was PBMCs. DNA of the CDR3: TGTGCCAGCAGCTCCGGAGGGGTTAGAACTGAAGCTTTCTTT. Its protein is CASSSGGVRTEAFF.